This entry is about one TCR beta chain. Its antigen is undetermined. These data originate in a study of cytomegalovirus exposure and HLA in healthy donors. Findings and limits, study-wide: A later analysis found TCR association rates differed by HLA locus, highest for DRB1 and lowest for HLA-C.

The PCR ran on 60 Vbeta and 13 Jbeta primers. The data were produced by immunoSEQ multiplex PCR, yet TCRdb's version contains in-frame clones alone and is incomplete. Among roughly 180,000 clones listed, approximately 80% were seen once. The sequence derives from a girl aged 10 to 17 in good health and CMV-seropositive. The sample comprised PBMCs.

This CDR3 reads CSVVLGGYGYTF. The CDR3 region has the DNA TGCAGCGTTGTTCTAGGGGGCTATGGCTACACCTTC. This chain uses TRBV29-1 with TRBJ1-2; D might be TRBD1 (6 bases). V was pared by 4 bases and J by 4 bases, with 10 bases between. CDR3 length: 12 amino acids. Germline V gene lookup returns CDR1 SQVTM and CDR2 ANQGSEA.